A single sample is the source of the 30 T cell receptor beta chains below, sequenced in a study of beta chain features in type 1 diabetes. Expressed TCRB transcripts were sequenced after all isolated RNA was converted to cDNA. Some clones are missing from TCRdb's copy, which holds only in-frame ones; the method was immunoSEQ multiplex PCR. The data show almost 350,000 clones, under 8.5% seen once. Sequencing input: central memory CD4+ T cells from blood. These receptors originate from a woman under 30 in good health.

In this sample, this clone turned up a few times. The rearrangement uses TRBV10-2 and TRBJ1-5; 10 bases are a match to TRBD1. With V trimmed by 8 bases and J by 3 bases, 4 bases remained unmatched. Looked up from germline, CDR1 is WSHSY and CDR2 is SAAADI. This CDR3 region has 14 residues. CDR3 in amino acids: CASGGQGLNQPQHF. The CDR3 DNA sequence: TGCGCCAGCGGGGGACAGGGGCTCAATCAGCCCCAGCATTTT.

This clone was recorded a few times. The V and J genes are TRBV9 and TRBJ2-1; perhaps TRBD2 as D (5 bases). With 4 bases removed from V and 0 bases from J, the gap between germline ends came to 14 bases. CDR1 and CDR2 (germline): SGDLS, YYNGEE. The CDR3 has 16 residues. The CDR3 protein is CASSPSTGSSYNEQFF. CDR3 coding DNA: TGTGCCAGCAGCCCAAGTACGGGAAGCTCCTACAATGAGCAGTTCTTC. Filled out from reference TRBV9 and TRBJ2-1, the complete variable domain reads DSGVTQTPKHLITATGQRVTLRCSPRSGDLSVYWYQQSLDQGLQFLIQYYNGEERAKGNILERFSAQQFPDLHSELNLSSLELGDSALYFCASSPSTGSSYNEQFFGPGTRLTVL.

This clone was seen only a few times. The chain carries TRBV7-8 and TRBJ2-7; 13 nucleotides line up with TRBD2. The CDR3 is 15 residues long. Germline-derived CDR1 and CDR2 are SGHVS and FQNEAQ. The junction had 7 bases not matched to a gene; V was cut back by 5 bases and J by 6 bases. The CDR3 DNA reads TGTGCCAGCAGCAAGCGGACTAGCGGGAGTGGCGAGCAGTACTTC. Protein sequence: CASSKRTSGSGEQYF.

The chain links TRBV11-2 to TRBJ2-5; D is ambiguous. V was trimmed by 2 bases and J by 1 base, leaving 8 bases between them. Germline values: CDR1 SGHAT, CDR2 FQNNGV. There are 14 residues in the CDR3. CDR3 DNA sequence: TGTGCCAGCAGCTTACATTACGGCCAAGAGACCCAGTACTTC. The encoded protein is CASSLHYGQETQYF.

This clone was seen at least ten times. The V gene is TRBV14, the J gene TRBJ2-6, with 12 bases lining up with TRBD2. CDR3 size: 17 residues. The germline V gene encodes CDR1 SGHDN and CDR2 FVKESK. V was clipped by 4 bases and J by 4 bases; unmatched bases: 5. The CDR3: CASSRLAGVAGANVLTF. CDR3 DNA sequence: TGTGCCAGCAGCCGACTAGCGGGAGTAGCAGGGGCCAACGTCCTGACTTTC. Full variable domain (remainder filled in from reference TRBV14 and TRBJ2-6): EAGVTQFPSHSVIEKGQTVTLRCDPISGHDNLYWYRRVMGKEIKFLLHFVKESKQDESGMPNNRFLAERTGGTYSTLKVQPAELEDSGVYFCASSRLAGVAGANVLTFGAGSRLTVL.

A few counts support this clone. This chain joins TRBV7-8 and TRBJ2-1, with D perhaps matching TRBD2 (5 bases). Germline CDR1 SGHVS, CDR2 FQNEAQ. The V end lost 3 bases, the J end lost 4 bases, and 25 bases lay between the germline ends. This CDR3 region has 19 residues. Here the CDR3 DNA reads TGTGCCAGCAGCTTTAAACGTTTTACGGACTTCAAGACGTACAATGAGCAGTTCTTC. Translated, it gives CASSFKRFTDFKTYNEQFF. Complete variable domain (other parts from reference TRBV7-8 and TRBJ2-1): GAGVSQSPRYKVAKRGQDVALRCDPISGHVSLFWYQQALGQGPEFLTYFQNEAQLDKSGLPSDRFFAERPEGSVSTLKIQRTQQEDSAVYLCASSFKRFTDFKTYNEQFFGPGTRLTVL.

In nucleotides, the CDR3 is TGCGCCAGCAGCCAACTAGCGGGAGTATACGAGCAGTACTTC. This codes for CASSQLAGVYEQYF. J is TRBJ2-7 and V is TRBV4-3, with TRBD2 matching 10 bases. Trimming removed 2 bases from V and 4 bases from J; junction bases left unmatched: 2. The CDR3 contains 14 residues. Germline V CDR1 and CDR2: LGHNA, YSLEER.

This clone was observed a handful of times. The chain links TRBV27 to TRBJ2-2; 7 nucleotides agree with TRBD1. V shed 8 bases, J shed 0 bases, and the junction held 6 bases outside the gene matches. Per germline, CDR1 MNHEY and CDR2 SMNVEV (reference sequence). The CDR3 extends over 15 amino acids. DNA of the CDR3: TGTGCCAGCCGGATTGGGACAGCGAACACCGGGGAGCTGTTTTTT. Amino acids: CASRIGTANTGELFF.

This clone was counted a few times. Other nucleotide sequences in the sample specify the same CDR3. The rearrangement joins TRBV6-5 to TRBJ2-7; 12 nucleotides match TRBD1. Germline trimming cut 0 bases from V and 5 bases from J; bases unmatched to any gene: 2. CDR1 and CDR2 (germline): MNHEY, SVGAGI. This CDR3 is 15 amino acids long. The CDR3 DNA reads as TGTGCCAGCAGTTACTCTGGGACAGGGGGCGACGAGCAGTACTTC. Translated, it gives CASSYSGTGGDEQYF.

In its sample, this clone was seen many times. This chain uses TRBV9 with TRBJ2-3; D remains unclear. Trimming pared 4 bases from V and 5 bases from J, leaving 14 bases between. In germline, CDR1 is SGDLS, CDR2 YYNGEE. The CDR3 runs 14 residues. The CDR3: CASSRTPDRDTQYF. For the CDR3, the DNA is TGTGCCAGCAGCCGCACCCCCGACCGAGATACGCAGTATTTT. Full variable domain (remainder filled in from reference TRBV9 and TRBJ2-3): DSGVTQTPKHLITATGQRVTLRCSPRSGDLSVYWYQQSLDQGLQFLIQYYNGEERAKGNILERFSAQQFPDLHSELNLSSLELGDSALYFCASSRTPDRDTQYFGPGTRLTVL.

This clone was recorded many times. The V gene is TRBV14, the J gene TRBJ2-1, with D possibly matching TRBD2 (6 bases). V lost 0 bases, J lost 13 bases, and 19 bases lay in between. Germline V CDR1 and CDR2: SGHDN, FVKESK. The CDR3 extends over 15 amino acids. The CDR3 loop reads CASSQDPFGGRHQFF. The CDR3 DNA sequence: TGTGCCAGCAGCCAAGATCCCTTTGGAGGGAGGCACCAGTTCTTC.

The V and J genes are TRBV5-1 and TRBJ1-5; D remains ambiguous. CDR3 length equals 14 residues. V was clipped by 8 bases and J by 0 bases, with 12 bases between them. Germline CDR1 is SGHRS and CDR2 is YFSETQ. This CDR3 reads CARSGFSSNQPQHF. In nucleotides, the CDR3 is TGCGCCAGGTCGGGGTTTAGTAGCAATCAGCCCCAGCATTTT.

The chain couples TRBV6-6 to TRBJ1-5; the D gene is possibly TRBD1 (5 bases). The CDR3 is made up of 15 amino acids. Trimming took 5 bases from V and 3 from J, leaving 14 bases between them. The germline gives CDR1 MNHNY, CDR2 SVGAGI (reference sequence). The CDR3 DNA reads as TGTGCCAGCAGTAAGCAGGGAATAAACAATCAGCCCCAGCATTTT. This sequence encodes CASSKQGINNQPQHF.

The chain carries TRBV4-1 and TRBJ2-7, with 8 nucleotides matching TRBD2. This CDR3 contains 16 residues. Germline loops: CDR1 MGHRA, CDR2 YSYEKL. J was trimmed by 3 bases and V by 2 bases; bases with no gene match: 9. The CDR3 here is CASSQRYETSVYEQYF. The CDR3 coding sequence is TGCGCCAGCAGCCAAAGGTATGAGACTAGCGTCTACGAGCAGTACTTC.

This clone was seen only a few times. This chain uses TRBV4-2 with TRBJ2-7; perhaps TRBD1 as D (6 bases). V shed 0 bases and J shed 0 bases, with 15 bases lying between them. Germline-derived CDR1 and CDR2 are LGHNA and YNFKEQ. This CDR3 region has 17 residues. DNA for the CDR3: TGTGCCAGCAGCCAAGATCAGACAGGCTCGCGCTCCTACGAGCAGTACTTC. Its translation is CASSQDQTGSRSYEQYF.

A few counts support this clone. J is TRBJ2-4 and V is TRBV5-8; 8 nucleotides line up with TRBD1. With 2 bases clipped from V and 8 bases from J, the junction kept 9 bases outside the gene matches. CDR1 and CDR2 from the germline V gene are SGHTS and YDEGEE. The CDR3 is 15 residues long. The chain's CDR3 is CASSLRTGGPDIQYF. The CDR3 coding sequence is TGTGCCAGCAGCTTAAGAACAGGGGGTCCCGACATTCAGTACTTC.

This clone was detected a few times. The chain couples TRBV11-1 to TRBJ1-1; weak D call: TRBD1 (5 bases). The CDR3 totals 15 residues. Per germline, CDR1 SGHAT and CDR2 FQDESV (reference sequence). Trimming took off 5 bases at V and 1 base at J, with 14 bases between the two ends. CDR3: CASSLGHVGNTEAFF. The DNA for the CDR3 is TGTGCCAGCAGCCTCGGACATGTCGGGAACACTGAAGCTTTCTTT.

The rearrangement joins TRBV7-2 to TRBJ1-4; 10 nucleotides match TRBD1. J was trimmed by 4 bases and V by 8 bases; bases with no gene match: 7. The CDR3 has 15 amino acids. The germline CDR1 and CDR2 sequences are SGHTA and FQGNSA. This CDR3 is CASGRQGAFNEKLFF. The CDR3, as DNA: TGTGCCAGCGGAAGACAGGGGGCCTTTAATGAAAAACTGTTTTTT.

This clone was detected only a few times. The CDR3 loop is CASSFFNRGSGANVLTF. CDR3 nucleotides: TGTGCCAGCAGTTTTTTCAACAGGGGATCTGGGGCCAACGTCCTGACTTTC. The V and J genes are TRBV28 and TRBJ2-6; 7 bases line up with TRBD1. In germline, CDR1 is MDHEN, CDR2 SYDVKM. CDR3 length: 17 residues. Trimming took 3 bases from V and 1 from J; bases not matched to a gene: 6. Together with reference TRBV28 and TRBJ2-6, the CDR3 gives the full variable domain: DVKVTQSSRYLVKRTGEKVFLECVQDMDHENMFWYRQDPGLGLRLIYFSYDVKMKEKGDIPEGYSVSREKKERFSLILESASTNQTSMYLCASSFFNRGSGANVLTFGAGSRLTVL.

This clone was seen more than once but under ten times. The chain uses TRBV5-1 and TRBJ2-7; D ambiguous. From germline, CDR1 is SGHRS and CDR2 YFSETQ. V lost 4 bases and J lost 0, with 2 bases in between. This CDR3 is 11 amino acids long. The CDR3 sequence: CASSPSYEQYF. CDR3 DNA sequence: TGCGCCAGCAGCCCCTCCTACGAGCAGTACTTC. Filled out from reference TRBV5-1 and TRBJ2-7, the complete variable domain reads KAGVTQTPRYLIKTRGQQVTLSCSPISGHRSVSWYQQTPGQGLQFLFEYFSETQRNKGNFPGRFSGRQFSNSRSEMNVSTLELGDSALYLCASSPSYEQYFGPGTRLTVT.

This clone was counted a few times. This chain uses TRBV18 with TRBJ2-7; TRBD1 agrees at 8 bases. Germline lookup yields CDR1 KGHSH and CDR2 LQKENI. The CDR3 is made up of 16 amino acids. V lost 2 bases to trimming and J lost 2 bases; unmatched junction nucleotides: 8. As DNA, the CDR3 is TGTGCCAGCTCACCAAGGGACAGGTTATCGCCCTACGAGCAGTACTTC. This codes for CASSPRDRLSPYEQYF. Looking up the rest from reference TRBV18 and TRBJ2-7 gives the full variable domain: NAGVMQNPRHLVRRRGQEARLRCSPMKGHSHVYWYRQLPEEGLKFMVYLQKENIIDESGMPKERFSAEFPKEGPSILRIQQVVRGDSAAYFCASSPRDRLSPYEQYFGPGTRLTVT.

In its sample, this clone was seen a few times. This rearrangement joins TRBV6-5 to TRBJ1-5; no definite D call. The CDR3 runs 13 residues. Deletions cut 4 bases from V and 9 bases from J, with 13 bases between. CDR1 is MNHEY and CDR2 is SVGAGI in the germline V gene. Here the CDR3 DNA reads TGTGCCAGCAGTTCCACGGAAGCCGGGCCCCAGCATTTT. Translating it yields CASSSTEAGPQHF.

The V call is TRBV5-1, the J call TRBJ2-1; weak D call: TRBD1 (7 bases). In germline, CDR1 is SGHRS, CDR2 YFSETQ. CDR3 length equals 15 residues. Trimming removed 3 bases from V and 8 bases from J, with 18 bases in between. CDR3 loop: CASSYGGTVIYEQFF. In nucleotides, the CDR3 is TGCGCCAGCAGCTACGGCGGGACAGTAATCTATGAGCAGTTCTTC.

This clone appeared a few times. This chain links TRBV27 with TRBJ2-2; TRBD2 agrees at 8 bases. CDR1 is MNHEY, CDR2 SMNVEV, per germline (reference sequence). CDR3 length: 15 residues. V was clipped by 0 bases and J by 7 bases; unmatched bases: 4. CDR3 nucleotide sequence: TGTGCCAGCAGTTTATCCGGACTAGCTCTCGGGGAGCTGTTTTTT. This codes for CASSLSGLALGELFF.

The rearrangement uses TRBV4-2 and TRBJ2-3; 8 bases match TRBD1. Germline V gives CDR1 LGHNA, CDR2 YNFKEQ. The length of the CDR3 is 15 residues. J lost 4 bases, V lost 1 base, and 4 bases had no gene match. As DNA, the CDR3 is TGTGCCAGCAGCCAAGTACAGGGGGGAGCAGATACGCAGTATTTT. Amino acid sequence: CASSQVQGGADTQYF.

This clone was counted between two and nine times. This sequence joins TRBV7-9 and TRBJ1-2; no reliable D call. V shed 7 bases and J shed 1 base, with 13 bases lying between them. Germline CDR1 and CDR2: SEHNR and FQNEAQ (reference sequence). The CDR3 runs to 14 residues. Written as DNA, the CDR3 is TGTGCCAGCACCAAAGAAGGTAGTAACTATGGCTACACCTTC. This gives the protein CASTKEGSNYGYTF. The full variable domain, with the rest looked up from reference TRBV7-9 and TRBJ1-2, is DTGVSQNPRHKITKRGQNVTFRCDPISEHNRLYWYRQTLGQGPEFLTYFQNEAQLEKSRLLSDRFSAERPKGSFSTLEIQRTEQGDSAMYLCASTKEGSNYGYTFGSGTRLTVV.

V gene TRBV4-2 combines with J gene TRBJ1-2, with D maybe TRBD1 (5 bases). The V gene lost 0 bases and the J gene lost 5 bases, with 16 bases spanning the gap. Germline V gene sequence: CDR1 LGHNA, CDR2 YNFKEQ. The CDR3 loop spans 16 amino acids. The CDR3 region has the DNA TGTGCCAGCAGCCAAGAGTCGGGGGTTTCCCCTTATGGCTACACCTTC. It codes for CASSQESGVSPYGYTF.

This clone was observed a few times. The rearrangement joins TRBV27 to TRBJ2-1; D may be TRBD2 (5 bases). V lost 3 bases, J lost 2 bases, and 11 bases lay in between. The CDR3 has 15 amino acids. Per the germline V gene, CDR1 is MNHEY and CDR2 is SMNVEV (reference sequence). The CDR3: CASSLGLATYNEQFF. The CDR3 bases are TGTGCCAGCAGTTTGGGTCTAGCTACCTACAATGAGCAGTTCTTC.

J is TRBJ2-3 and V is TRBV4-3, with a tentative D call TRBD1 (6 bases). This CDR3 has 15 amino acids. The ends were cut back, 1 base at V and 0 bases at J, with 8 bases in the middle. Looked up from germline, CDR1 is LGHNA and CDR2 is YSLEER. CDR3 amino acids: CASSQGQASTDTQYF. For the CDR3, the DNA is TGCGCCAGCAGCCAAGGACAGGCTAGCACAGATACGCAGTATTTT.

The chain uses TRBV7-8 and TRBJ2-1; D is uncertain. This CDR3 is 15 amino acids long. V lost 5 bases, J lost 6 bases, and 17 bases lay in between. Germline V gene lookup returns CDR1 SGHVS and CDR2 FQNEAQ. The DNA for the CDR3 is TGTGCCAGCAGCCCGCGAAGCCATAGTGGCAATGAGCAGTTCTTC. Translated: CASSPRSHSGNEQFF.